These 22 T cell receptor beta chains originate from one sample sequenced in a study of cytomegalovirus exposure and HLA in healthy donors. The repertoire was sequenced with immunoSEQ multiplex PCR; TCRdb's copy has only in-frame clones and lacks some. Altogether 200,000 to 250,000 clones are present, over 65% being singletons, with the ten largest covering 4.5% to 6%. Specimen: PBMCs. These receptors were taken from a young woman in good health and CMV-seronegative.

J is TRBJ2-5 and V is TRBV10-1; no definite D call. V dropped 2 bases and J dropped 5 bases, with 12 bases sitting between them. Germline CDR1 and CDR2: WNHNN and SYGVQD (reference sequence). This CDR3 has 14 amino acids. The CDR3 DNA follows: TGCGCCAGCAGTGAGGGAAACGGTGCGGAGACCCAGTACTTC. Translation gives CASSEGNGAETQYF.

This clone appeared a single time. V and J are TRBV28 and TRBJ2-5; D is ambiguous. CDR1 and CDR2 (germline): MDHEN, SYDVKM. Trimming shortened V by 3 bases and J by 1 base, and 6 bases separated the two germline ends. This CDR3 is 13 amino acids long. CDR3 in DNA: TGTGCCAGCAGTTTGACGACCCAAGAGACCCAGTACTTC. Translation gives CASSLTTQETQYF.

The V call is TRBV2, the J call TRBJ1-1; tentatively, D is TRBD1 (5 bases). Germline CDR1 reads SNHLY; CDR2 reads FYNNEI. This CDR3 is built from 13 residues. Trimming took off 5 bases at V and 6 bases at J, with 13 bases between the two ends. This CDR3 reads CASSQGDIPEAFF. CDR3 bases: TGTGCCAGCAGTCAAGGGGATATCCCTGAAGCTTTCTTT.

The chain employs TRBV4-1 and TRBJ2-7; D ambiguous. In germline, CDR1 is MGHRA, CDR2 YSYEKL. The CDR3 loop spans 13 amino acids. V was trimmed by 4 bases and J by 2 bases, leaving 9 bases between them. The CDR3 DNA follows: TGCGCCAGCAGCCTTGGCGATACCTACGAGCAGTACTTC. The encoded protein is CASSLGDTYEQYF.

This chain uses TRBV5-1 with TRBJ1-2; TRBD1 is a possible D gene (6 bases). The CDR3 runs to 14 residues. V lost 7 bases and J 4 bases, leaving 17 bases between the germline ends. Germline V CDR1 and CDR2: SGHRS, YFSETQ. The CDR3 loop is CASSEGGGGYGYTF. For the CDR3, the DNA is TGCGCCAGCTCCGAGGGGGGCGGCGGCTATGGCTACACCTTC.

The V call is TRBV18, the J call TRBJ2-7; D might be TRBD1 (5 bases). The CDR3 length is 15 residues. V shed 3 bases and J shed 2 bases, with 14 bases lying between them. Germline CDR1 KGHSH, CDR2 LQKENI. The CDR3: CASSPRRSDTYEQYF. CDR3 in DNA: TGTGCCAGCTCACCTCGTCGGTCGGACACCTACGAGCAGTACTTC.

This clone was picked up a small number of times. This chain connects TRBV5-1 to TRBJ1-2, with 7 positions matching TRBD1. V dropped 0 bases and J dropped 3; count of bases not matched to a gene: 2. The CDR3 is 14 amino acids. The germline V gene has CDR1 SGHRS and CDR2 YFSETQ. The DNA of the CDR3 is TGCGCCAGCAGCTTGGCCCAGGGGGACTATGGCTACACCTTC. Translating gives CASSLAQGDYGYTF.

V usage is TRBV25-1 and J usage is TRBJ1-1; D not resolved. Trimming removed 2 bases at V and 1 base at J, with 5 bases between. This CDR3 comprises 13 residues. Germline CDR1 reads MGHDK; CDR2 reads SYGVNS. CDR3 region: CASSERPNTEAFF. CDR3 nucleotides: TGTGCCAGCAGTGAAAGACCGAACACTGAAGCTTTCTTT.

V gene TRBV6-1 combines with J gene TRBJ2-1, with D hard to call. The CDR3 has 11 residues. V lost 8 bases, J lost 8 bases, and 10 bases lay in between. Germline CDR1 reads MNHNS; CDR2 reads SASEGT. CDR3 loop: CASGSRHEQFF. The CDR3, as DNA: TGTGCCAGCGGGTCGAGGCATGAGCAGTTCTTC.

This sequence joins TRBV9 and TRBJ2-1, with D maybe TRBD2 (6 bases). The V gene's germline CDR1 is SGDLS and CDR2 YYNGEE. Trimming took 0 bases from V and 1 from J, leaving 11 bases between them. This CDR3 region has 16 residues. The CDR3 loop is CASSVGGGESYNEQFF. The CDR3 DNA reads TGTGCCAGCAGCGTAGGGGGCGGGGAATCCTACAATGAGCAGTTCTTC. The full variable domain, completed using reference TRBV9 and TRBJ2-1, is DSGVTQTPKHLITATGQRVTLRCSPRSGDLSVYWYQQSLDQGLQFLIQYYNGEERAKGNILERFSAQQFPDLHSELNLSSLELGDSALYFCASSVGGGESYNEQFFGPGTRLTVL.

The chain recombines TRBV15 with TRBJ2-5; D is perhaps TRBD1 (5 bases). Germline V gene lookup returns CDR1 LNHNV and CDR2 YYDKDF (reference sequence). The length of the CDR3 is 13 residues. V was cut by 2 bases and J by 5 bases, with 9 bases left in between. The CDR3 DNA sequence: TGTGCCACCAGCAGACAGGGCCGGGAGACCCAGTACTTC. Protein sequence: CATSRQGRETQYF.

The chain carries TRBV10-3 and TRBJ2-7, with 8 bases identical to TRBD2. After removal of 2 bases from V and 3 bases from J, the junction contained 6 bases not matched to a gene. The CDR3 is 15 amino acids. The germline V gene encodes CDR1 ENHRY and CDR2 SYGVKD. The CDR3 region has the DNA TGTGCCATCAGTGAGAGAACTAGCGGTAACTACGAGCAGTACTTC. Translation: CAISERTSGNYEQYF.

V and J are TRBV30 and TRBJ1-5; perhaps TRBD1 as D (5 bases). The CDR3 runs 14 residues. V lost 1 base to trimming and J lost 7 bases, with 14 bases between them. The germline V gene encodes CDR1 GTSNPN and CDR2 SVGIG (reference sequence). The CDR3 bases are TGTGCCTGGAGTGGACTAGGGGTTGACCAGCCCCAGCATTTT. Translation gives CAWSGLGVDQPQHF. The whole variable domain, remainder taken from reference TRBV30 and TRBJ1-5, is SQTIHQWPATLVQPVGSPLSLECTVEGTSNPNLYWYRQAAGRGLQLLFYSVGIGQISSEVPQNLSASRPQDRQFILSSKKLLLSDSGFYLCAWSGLGVDQPQHFGDGTRLSIL.

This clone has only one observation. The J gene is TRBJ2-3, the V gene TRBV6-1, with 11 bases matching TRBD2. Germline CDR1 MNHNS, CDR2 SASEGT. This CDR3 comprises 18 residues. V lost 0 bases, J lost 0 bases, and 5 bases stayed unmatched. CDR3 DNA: TGTGCCAGCAGTGAAGCGCCGACTAGCGGGGCTAGCACAGATACGCAGTATTTT. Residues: CASSEAPTSGASTDTQYF.

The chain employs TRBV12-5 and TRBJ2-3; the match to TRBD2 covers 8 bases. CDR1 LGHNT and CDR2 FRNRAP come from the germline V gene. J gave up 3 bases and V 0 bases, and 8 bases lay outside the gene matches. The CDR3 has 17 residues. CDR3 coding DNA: TGTGCTAGTGGTTTGGTACTTGGCGGGAGGCGGACAGATACGCAGTATTTT. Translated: CASGLVLGGRRTDTQYF.

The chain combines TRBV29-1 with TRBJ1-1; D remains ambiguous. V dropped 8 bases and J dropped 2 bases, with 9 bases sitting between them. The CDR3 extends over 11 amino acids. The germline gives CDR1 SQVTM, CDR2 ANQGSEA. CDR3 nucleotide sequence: TGCAGCTTAAGGGTCAACACTGAAGCTTTCTTT. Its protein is CSLRVNTEAFF. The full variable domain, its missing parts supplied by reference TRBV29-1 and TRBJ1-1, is SAVISQKPSRDICQRGTSLTIQCQVDSQVTMMFWYRQQPGQSLTLIATANQGSEATYESGFVIDKFPISRPNLTFSTLTVSNMSPEDSSIYLCSLRVNTEAFFGQGTRLTVV.

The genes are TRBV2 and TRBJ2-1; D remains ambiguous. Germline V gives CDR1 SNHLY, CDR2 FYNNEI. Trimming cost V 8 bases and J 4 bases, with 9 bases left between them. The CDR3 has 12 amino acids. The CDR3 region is CASAPLYNEQFF. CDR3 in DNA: TGTGCCAGCGCGCCATTGTACAATGAGCAGTTCTTC.

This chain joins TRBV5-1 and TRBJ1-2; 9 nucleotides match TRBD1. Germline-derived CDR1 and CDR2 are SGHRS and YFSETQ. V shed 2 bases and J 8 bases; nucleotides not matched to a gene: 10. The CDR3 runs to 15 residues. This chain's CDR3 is CASSFGTGNVFGYTF. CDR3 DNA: TGCGCCAGCAGCTTTGGGACAGGGAATGTGTTCGGCTACACCTTC. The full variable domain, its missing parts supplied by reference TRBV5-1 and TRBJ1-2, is KAGVTQTPRYLIKTRGQQVTLSCSPISGHRSVSWYQQTPGQGLQFLFEYFSETQRNKGNFPGRFSGRQFSNSRSEMNVSTLELGDSALYLCASSFGTGNVFGYTFGSGTRLTVV.

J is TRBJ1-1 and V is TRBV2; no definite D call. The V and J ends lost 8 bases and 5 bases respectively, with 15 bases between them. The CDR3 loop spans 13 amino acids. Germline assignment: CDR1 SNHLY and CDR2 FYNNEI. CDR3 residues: CASSTLADTEAFF. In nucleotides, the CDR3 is TGTGCCAGCTCGACTCTAGCGGATACTGAAGCTTTCTTT.

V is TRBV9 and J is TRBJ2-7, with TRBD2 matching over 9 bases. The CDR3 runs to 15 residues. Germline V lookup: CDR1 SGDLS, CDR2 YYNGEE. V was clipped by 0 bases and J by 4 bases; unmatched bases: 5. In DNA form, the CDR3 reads TGTGCCAGCAGCGTAGAAGGGCGGGAGGGTTACGAGCAGTACTTC. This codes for CASSVEGREGYEQYF.

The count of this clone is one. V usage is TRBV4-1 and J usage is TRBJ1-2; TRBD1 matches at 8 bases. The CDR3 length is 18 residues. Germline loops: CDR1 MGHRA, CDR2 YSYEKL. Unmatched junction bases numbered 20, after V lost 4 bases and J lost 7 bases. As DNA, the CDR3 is TGCGCCAGCAGCCCCCTTCATTCACAAACAGGGGGAACGGGTGGCTACACCTTC. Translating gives CASSPLHSQTGGTGGYTF.

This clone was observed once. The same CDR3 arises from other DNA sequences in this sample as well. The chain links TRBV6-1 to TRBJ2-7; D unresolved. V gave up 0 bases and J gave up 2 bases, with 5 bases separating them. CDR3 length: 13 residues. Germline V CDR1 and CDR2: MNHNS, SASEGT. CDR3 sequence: CASSEAGTYEQYF. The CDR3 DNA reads TGTGCCAGCAGTGAAGCAGGTACCTACGAGCAGTACTTC.